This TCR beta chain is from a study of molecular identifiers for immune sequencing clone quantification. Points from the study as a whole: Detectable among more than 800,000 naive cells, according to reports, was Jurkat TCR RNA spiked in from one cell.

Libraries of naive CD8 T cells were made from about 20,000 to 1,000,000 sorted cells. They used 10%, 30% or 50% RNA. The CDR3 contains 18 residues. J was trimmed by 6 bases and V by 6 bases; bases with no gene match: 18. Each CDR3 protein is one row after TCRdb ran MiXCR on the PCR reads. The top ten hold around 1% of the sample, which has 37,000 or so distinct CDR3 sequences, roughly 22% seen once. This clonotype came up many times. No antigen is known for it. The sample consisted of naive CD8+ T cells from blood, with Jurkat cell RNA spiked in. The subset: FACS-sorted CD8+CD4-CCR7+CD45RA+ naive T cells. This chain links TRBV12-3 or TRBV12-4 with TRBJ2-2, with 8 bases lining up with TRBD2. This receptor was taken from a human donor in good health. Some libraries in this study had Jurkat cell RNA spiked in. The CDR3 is CASRPVGPGGPFSGELFF. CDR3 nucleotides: TGTGCCAGCAGACCAGTCGGCCCGGGAGGGCCCTTCTCCGGGGAGCTGTTTTTT.